A single sample gave rise to the 26 T cell receptor beta chains below, sequenced in a study of cytomegalovirus exposure and HLA in healthy donors. The method was immunoSEQ multiplex PCR; TCRdb's version includes in-frame clones alone and lacks a portion of them. Among some 90,000 clones, around 96% were seen once, and the ten largest hold 0.78%. The sequencing sample was made of PBMCs. The receptor set was obtained from a man aged 18 to 35 in good health and CMV-seronegative.

The rearrangement joins TRBV6-1 to TRBJ2-7; TRBD2 matches at 7 bases. The ends lost 3 bases at V and 6 bases at J; junction bases unmatched: 14. The CDR3 has 16 residues. Germline CDR1 reads MNHNS; CDR2 reads SASEGT. The CDR3 nucleotides are TGTGCCAGCAGTGACATGGCGGGAGCAGGCCCGGGCGAGCAGTACGTC. Translated, it gives CASSDMAGAGPGEQYV.

The rearrangement links TRBV6-1 to TRBJ1-5; maybe TRBD1 (6 bases). This CDR3 comprises 14 residues. Looked up from germline, CDR1 is MNHNS and CDR2 is SASEGT. The germline V and J ends were trimmed by 5 bases and 5 bases, with 13 bases remaining between them. CDR3 protein: CASSWAGDDQPQHF. CDR3 nucleotide sequence: TGTGCCAGCAGTTGGGCAGGGGACGATCAGCCCCAGCATTTT.

The chain joins TRBV10-3 to TRBJ2-4; D is possibly TRBD2 (6 bases). CDR3 length: 16 amino acids. Germline V gene lookup returns CDR1 ENHRY and CDR2 SYGVKD. Deletions cut 10 bases from V and 0 bases from J, with 19 bases between. CDR3 amino acids: CATGTGDIGAKNIQYF. As DNA, the CDR3 is TGTGCCACTGGCACGGGGGATATAGGAGCCAAAAACATTCAGTACTTC.

The chain carries TRBV6-6 and TRBJ2-7; TRBD2 agrees at 7 bases. The V and J ends lost 5 bases and 2 bases, in that order; junction bases with no gene match: 3. The CDR3 runs to 13 residues. Per germline, CDR1 MNHNY and CDR2 SVGAGI (reference sequence). CDR3 DNA sequence: TGTGCCAGCAGTCCCGGGACTACCTACGAGCAGTACTTC. It specifies CASSPGTTYEQYF.

Only one count was recorded for this clone. The chain is built from TRBV4-2 and TRBJ1-5, with TRBD1 as a possible D gene (6 bases). Germline V lookup: CDR1 LGHNA, CDR2 YNFKEQ. V was clipped by 0 bases and J by 6 bases, with 12 bases between them. The CDR3 is 15 residues long. CDR3 bases: TGTGCCAGCAGCCAAGATGCGGGGGGCGTTCAGCCCCAGCATTTT. Translated, it gives CASSQDAGGVQPQHF.

The chain uses TRBV6-5 and TRBJ2-7; 8 nucleotides align to TRBD1. The germline gives CDR1 MNHEY, CDR2 SVGAGI. The CDR3 loop spans 15 amino acids. V lost 4 bases to trimming and J lost 2 bases; unmatched junction nucleotides: 7. The CDR3 region is CASSLARTGTYEQYF. The CDR3 DNA reads TGTGCCAGCAGTTTGGCCCGGACAGGGACCTACGAGCAGTACTTC.

This clone is a singleton in its sample. The CDR3 loop reads CATSTGQGSYEQYF. In nucleotides, the CDR3 is TGTGCCACCAGCACGGGACAGGGATCCTACGAGCAGTACTTC. The rearrangement joins TRBV15 to TRBJ2-5, with 9 bases lining up with TRBD1. The end of the DNA is better explained by TRBJ2-7, so the J call may be wrong. Germline lookup yields CDR1 LNHNV and CDR2 YYDKDF (reference sequence). The CDR3 is 14 residues long.

The chain couples TRBV18 to TRBJ2-7; D possibly corresponds to TRBD2 (6 bases). There are 14 residues in the CDR3. Germline assignment: CDR1 KGHSH and CDR2 LQKENI. The ends were cut back, 4 bases at V and 2 bases at J, with 12 bases in the middle. CDR3 nucleotides: TGTGCCAGCTCACGCCGGGACTTAACCTACGAGCAGTACTTC. The encoded protein is CASSRRDLTYEQYF. Together with reference TRBV18 and TRBJ2-7, the CDR3 gives the full variable domain: NAGVMQNPRHLVRRRGQEARLRCSPMKGHSHVYWYRQLPEEGLKFMVYLQKENIIDESGMPKERFSAEFPKEGPSILRIQQVVRGDSAAYFCASSRRDLTYEQYFGPGTRLTVT.

This chain joins TRBV5-4 and TRBJ2-7; D gene unclear. The CDR3 is made up of 13 amino acids. The V and J ends lost 1 base and 0 bases respectively, with 5 bases between them. The germline CDR1 and CDR2 sequences are SGHNT and YYREEE (reference sequence). The CDR3 DNA reads as TGTGCCAGCAGCTTGCTTAGCTCCTACGAGCAGTACGTC. It is translated as CASSLLSSYEQYV.

This sequence joins TRBV4-3 and TRBJ2-3; the match to TRBD2 covers 13 bases. J gave up 2 bases and V 0 bases, and 5 bases lay outside the gene matches. The CDR3 consists of 18 residues. Germline V lookup: CDR1 LGHNA, CDR2 YSLEER. In nucleotides, the CDR3 is TGCGCCAGCAGCCAAGATCCGGGACTAGCGGGAAACACAGATACGCAGTATTTT. Protein product: CASSQDPGLAGNTDTQYF.

The chain uses TRBV29-1 and TRBJ1-1, with 8 bases fitting TRBD1. Germline V gives CDR1 SQVTM, CDR2 ANQGSEA. With V trimmed by 7 bases and J by 7 bases, 8 bases remained unmatched. The CDR3 spans 12 residues. CDR3 loop: CSARTGRGEAFF. CDR3 nucleotides: TGCAGCGCTAGGACAGGGCGAGGTGAAGCTTTCTTT.

The chain uses TRBV7-3 and TRBJ2-3; 13 bases align to TRBD2. There are 16 residues in the CDR3. Trimming removed 5 bases from V and 2 bases from J; junction bases left unmatched: 4. Germline CDR1 is SGHTA and CDR2 is FQGTGA. The CDR3 region is CASSPGTSGNTDTQYF. The DNA of the CDR3 is TGTGCCAGCAGCCCCGGGACTAGCGGGAACACAGATACGCAGTATTTT.

The chain links TRBV4-1 to TRBJ2-1; TRBD2 matches at 7 bases. V gave up 0 bases and J gave up 4 bases; unmatched junction bases: 6. Germline CDR1 and CDR2: MGHRA and YSYEKL. This CDR3 has 16 residues. CDR3 sequence reads: CASSQDRGESYNEQFF. CDR3 nucleotide sequence: TGCGCCAGCAGCCAAGATCGGGGGGAATCTTACAATGAGCAGTTCTTC.

In its sample, this clone was seen once. The genes are TRBV7-2 and TRBJ1-1; D not certain. Trimming removed 1 base from V and 1 base from J, with 7 bases in between. CDR3 length equals 14 residues. Germline values: CDR1 SGHTA, CDR2 FQGNSA. CDR3 coding DNA: TGTGCCAGCAGCTTAGGAAGAGGGAACACTGAAGCTTTCTTT. Translated, it gives CASSLGRGNTEAFF.

The gene calls are TRBV19 and TRBJ1-5; TRBD1 aligns across 10 bases. Trimming cost V 4 bases and J 6 bases; bases outside gene matches: 6. Per germline, CDR1 LNHDA and CDR2 SQIVND (reference sequence). This CDR3 is built from 15 residues. CDR3 bases: TGTGCCAGTAGTACGGGACAGGGGATTGGTCAGCCCCAGCATTTT. Protein: CASSTGQGIGQPQHF.

The rearrangement joins TRBV30 to TRBJ2-1; 8 positions agree with TRBD2. Germline V gene lookup returns CDR1 GTSNPN and CDR2 SVGIG (reference sequence). The CDR3 consists of 11 residues. V lost 4 bases to trimming and J lost 12 bases; unmatched junction nucleotides: 5. This chain's CDR3 is CAWIGLAGQFF. CDR3 nucleotide sequence: TGTGCCTGGATAGGGCTAGCGGGGCAGTTCTTC. Variable domain in full (rest from reference TRBV30 and TRBJ2-1): SQTIHQWPATLVQPVGSPLSLECTVEGTSNPNLYWYRQAAGRGLQLLFYSVGIGQISSEVPQNLSASRPQDRQFILSSKKLLLSDSGFYLCAWIGLAGQFFGPGTRLTVL.

This clone was observed a single time. The CDR3 nucleotides are TGTGCCAGCAGCTTAGGGGCACAGGGTAGCTATGGCTACACCTTC. It yields the protein CASSLGAQGSYGYTF. The gene calls are TRBV7-2 and TRBJ1-2, with D possibly TRBD1 on 6 matching bases. The CDR3 has 15 amino acids. Germline loops: CDR1 SGHTA, CDR2 FQGNSA. V was trimmed by 1 base and J by 4 bases, leaving 13 bases between them. The full variable domain, in which reference TRBV7-2 and TRBJ1-2 provide the parts outside the CDR3, is GAGVSQSPSNKVTEKGKDVELRCDPISGHTALYWYRQSLGQGLEFLIYFQGNSAPDKSGLPSDRFSAERTGGSVSTLTIQRTQQEDSAVYLCASSLGAQGSYGYTFGSGTRLTVV.

The DNA for the CDR3 is TGTGCCTGGAGTCCCAGGGGGGAGCAGTACTTC. Translated, it gives CAWSPRGEQYF. This rearrangement joins TRBV30 to TRBJ2-7; 7 bases map to TRBD1. Germline-derived CDR1 and CDR2 are GTSNPN and SVGIG (reference sequence). The CDR3 covers 11 residues. J gave up 7 bases and V 2 bases, and 2 bases lay outside the gene matches.

The V and J genes are TRBV30 and TRBJ2-3, with 10 bases fitting TRBD1. The CDR3 is made up of 14 amino acids. The V gene's germline CDR1 is GTSNPN and CDR2 SVGIG (reference sequence). Trimming at V came to 0 bases and at J to 5 bases, leaving 2 bases not matched to a gene. This chain's CDR3 is CAWSVGQGKDTQYF. The DNA for the CDR3 is TGTGCCTGGAGTGTGGGACAGGGGAAAGATACGCAGTATTTT. The full variable domain, with the rest looked up from reference TRBV30 and TRBJ2-3, is SQTIHQWPATLVQPVGSPLSLECTVEGTSNPNLYWYRQAAGRGLQLLFYSVGIGQISSEVPQNLSASRPQDRQFILSSKKLLLSDSGFYLCAWSVGQGKDTQYFGPGTRLTVL.

This rearrangement joins TRBV6-1 to TRBJ2-3; 8 bases match TRBD1. Germline V CDR1 and CDR2: MNHNS, SASEGT. The CDR3 runs 17 residues. V lost 2 bases, J lost 6 bases, and 13 bases stayed unmatched. The DNA for the CDR3 is TGTGCCAGCAGTGAACAGCCTATGGACAGGGCGTTGGATACGCAGTATTTT. The encoded protein is CASSEQPMDRALDTQYF.

The gene calls are TRBV5-1 and TRBJ2-3, with 7 bases aligning to TRBD2. The CDR3 runs to 16 residues. Germline V gives CDR1 SGHRS, CDR2 YFSETQ. The J segment lost 1 base and the V segment lost 1 base, leaving 6 bases of the junction unmatched. The CDR3 sequence is CASSLTGTTGTDTQYF. The DNA for the CDR3 is TGCGCCAGCAGCTTGACCGGGACTACCGGCACAGATACGCAGTATTTT.

The rearrangement joins TRBV5-1 to TRBJ1-4, with D perhaps matching TRBD1 (6 bases). V was cut by 4 bases and J by 3 bases, with 13 bases left in between. This CDR3 is 15 amino acids long. Germline V gives CDR1 SGHRS, CDR2 YFSETQ. The CDR3 here is CASSPMAGANEKLFF. DNA of the CDR3: TGCGCCAGCAGCCCCATGGCAGGGGCTAATGAAAAACTGTTTTTT.

The CDR3 sequence: CASSIQTGRDTEAFF. The CDR3, as DNA: TGTGCCAGCAGCATCCAGACAGGGCGGGACACTGAAGCTTTCTTT. This chain joins TRBV5-4 and TRBJ1-1; 7 positions agree with TRBD1. The length of the CDR3 is 15 residues. V lost 4 bases to trimming and J lost 3 bases; unmatched junction nucleotides: 9. Germline V gene data show CDR1 as SGHNT and CDR2 as YYREEE (reference sequence).

This chain links TRBV5-1 with TRBJ2-2; D is perhaps TRBD2 (6 bases). The V gene's germline CDR1 is SGHRS and CDR2 YFSETQ. Trimming took 6 bases from V and 1 from J, leaving 10 bases between them. The CDR3 covers 14 residues. The CDR3 bases are TGCGCCAGCATTCCGGGACTGAACACCGGGGAGCTGTTTTTT. It encodes CASIPGLNTGELFF.

V and J are TRBV2 and TRBJ2-5, with D perhaps TRBD1 (6 bases). CDR1 and CDR2 from the germline V gene are SNHLY and FYNNEI. This CDR3 is 13 amino acids long. The V gene lost 6 bases and the J gene lost 2 bases, with 10 bases spanning the gap. CDR3 nucleotide sequence: TGTGCCAGCAGGCGGACAGAGCAAGAGACCCAGTACTTC. It translates to CASRRTEQETQYF.

The V gene is TRBV27, the J gene TRBJ1-1, with 10 nucleotides matching TRBD1. The CDR3 has 13 residues. Germline V gene sequence: CDR1 MNHEY, CDR2 SMNVEV (reference sequence). Trimming cost V 8 bases and J 4 bases; bases outside gene matches: 4. CDR3 nucleotide sequence: TGTGCCAGCCTTGGACAGGGGGGCACTGAAGCTTTCTTT. This sequence encodes CASLGQGGTEAFF.